These 20 T cell receptor beta chains were sequenced from one sample in a study of shared clonotypes between healthy human individuals. The table came from immunoSEQ multiplex PCR; TCRdb's copy has only in-frame clones and leaves some out. The repertoire includes more than 1.2 million clones, around 98.5% of them detected once, and 0.36% sits in the top ten. Sequences were obtained from naive CD4+ T cells sorted from blood. Subset specified: CD45RA+ positively selected. The receptors were sampled from a man aged 25-40 years in good health.

The chain links TRBV5-4 to TRBJ2-1; no firm D call. Per the germline V gene, CDR1 is SGHNT and CDR2 is YYREEE (reference sequence). Trimming took 2 bases from V and 5 from J, leaving 5 bases between them. This CDR3 is built from 12 residues. The CDR3 DNA follows: TGTGCCAGCAGCTTTGGGGACAATGAGCAGTTCTTC. Its translation: CASSFGDNEQFF. The full variable domain, in which reference TRBV5-4 and TRBJ2-1 provide the parts outside the CDR3, is ETGVTQSPTHLIKTRGQQVTLRCSSQSGHNTVSWYQQALGQGPQFIFQYYREEENGRGNFPPRFSGLQFPNYSSELNVNALELDDSALYLCASSFGDNEQFFGPGTRLTVL.

The J gene is TRBJ2-1, the V gene TRBV18, with 13 bases that match TRBD2. The CDR3 length is 22 residues. After removal of 1 base from V and 0 bases from J, the junction contained 15 bases not matched to a gene. Germline assignment: CDR1 KGHSH and CDR2 LQKENI. The CDR3 DNA reads TGTGCCAGCTCACCACTGGGACTAGCGGGACCAAGCCGAGAGGGCTCCTACAATGAGCAGTTCTTC. Translating it yields CASSPLGLAGPSREGSYNEQFF.

The chain employs TRBV30 and TRBJ1-1; 7 positions agree with TRBD1. The CDR3 consists of 13 residues. The ends lost 2 bases at V and 8 bases at J; junction bases unmatched: 8. Germline V CDR1 and CDR2: GTSNPN, SVGIG (reference sequence). CDR3 DNA: TGTGCCTGGAGTTACCGACAGGGTTCAGAAGCTTTCTTT. Translated: CAWSYRQGSEAFF.

The rearrangement links TRBV27 to TRBJ1-5; a weak D match, TRBD1 (6 bases). V lost 2 bases and J lost 0, with 17 bases in between. Germline V gene lookup returns CDR1 MNHEY and CDR2 SMNVEV (reference sequence). CDR3 length: 18 amino acids. The CDR3 loop reads CASSLGGPGAYSNQPQHF. The CDR3 DNA reads TGTGCCAGCAGTTTAGGGGGGCCAGGGGCATATAGCAATCAGCCCCAGCATTTT.

The rearrangement uses TRBV4-1 and TRBJ1-2; possibly TRBD1 for D (5 bases). This CDR3 spans 13 amino acids. Germline-derived CDR1 and CDR2 are MGHRA and YSYEKL. Trimming pared 1 base from V and 4 bases from J, leaving 7 bases between. CDR3 region: CASSQADSYGYTF. CDR3 DNA sequence: TGCGCCAGCAGCCAAGCTGACAGCTATGGCTACACCTTC.

CDR3 protein: CASSFLDRPSTDTQYF. CDR3 sequence (DNA): TGTGCCAGCAGCTTCTTGGACAGGCCTAGCACAGATACGCAGTATTTT. The chain recombines TRBV7-2 with TRBJ2-3, with 7 nucleotides matching TRBD1. CDR3 length: 16 residues. Unmatched junction bases numbered 6, after V lost 3 bases and J lost 0 bases. Germline CDR1 reads SGHTA; CDR2 reads FQGNSA.

The chain links TRBV7-9 to TRBJ2-1; 10 bases fit TRBD1. The CDR3 has 16 residues. Unmatched junction bases numbered 12, after V lost 5 bases and J lost 8 bases. In germline, CDR1 is SEHNR, CDR2 FQNEAQ (reference sequence). The CDR3 is CASSKDRGARLDEQFF. The CDR3 nucleotides are TGTGCCAGCAGCAAGGACAGGGGGGCGCGTTTGGATGAGCAGTTCTTC. The full variable domain, completed using reference TRBV7-9 and TRBJ2-1, is DTGVSQNPRHKITKRGQNVTFRCDPISEHNRLYWYRQTLGQGPEFLTYFQNEAQLEKSRLLSDRFSAERPKGSFSTLEIQRTEQGDSAMYLCASSKDRGARLDEQFFGPGTRLTVL.

V and J are TRBV19 and TRBJ2-7; 8 bases match TRBD2. CDR1 is LNHDA and CDR2 is SQIVND in the germline V gene (reference sequence). The CDR3 totals 15 residues. Trimming took 2 bases from V and 1 from J; bases not matched to a gene: 4. The CDR3 DNA reads TGTGCCAGTAGTATATGGTCTAGCGGGTCCTACGAGCAGTACTTC. This sequence encodes CASSIWSSGSYEQYF.

This clone appeared a single time. V usage is TRBV7-9 and J usage is TRBJ1-1; 12 positions agree with TRBD1. J gave up 8 bases and V 3 bases, and 10 bases lay outside the gene matches. In germline, CDR1 is SEHNR, CDR2 FQNEAQ (reference sequence). This CDR3 comprises 16 residues. As DNA, the CDR3 is TGTGCCAGCAGCTTTTTCCCGGGACAGGGGGCTCCAGAAGCTTTCTTT. It encodes CASSFFPGQGAPEAFF.

This chain uses TRBV11-2 with TRBJ2-5; perhaps D is TRBD1 or TRBD2 (5 bases each). Trimming took 1 base from V and 2 from J, leaving 14 bases between them. From germline, CDR1 is SGHAT and CDR2 FQNNGV. The CDR3 spans 16 residues. The CDR3 loop is CASSLVGTTYQETQYF. In DNA, the CDR3 is TGTGCCAGCAGCTTAGTGGGGACGACCTATCAAGAGACCCAGTACTTC.

This chain uses TRBV7-9 with TRBJ2-6, with D perhaps given as TRBD1 or TRBD2 (6 bases each). This CDR3 spans 17 amino acids. Trimming took 2 bases from V and 3 from J, leaving 14 bases between them. The germline V gene has CDR1 SEHNR and CDR2 FQNEAQ (reference sequence). CDR3 bases: TGTGCCAGCAGCTTAAGAAAGGGGGGAAATGGGGCCAACGTCCTGACTTTC. Protein: CASSLRKGGNGANVLTF.

The CDR3: CASSQRSGVSTDTQYF. The CDR3 coding sequence is TGTGCCAGCAGCCAAAGAAGCGGAGTAAGCACAGATACGCAGTATTTT. V is TRBV2 and J is TRBJ2-3, with a possible D match to TRBD2 (5 bases). Germline loops: CDR1 SNHLY, CDR2 FYNNEI. The CDR3 runs to 16 residues. V shed 6 bases and J shed 0 bases, with 16 bases lying between them.

This chain connects TRBV2 to TRBJ1-4; no reliable D call. Trimming took 7 bases from V and 4 from J, leaving 10 bases between them. Germline CDR1 reads SNHLY; CDR2 reads FYNNEI. The CDR3 extends over 13 amino acids. The chain's CDR3 is CASMMDLNEKLFF. CDR3 DNA sequence: TGTGCCAGCATGATGGATCTTAATGAAAAACTGTTTTTT. The whole variable domain, remainder taken from reference TRBV2 and TRBJ1-4, is EPEVTQTPSHQVTQMGQEVILRCVPISNHLYFYWYRQILGQKVEFLVSFYNNEISEKSEIFDDQFSVERPDGSNFTLKIRSTKLEDSAMYFCASMMDLNEKLFFGSGTQLSVL.

The genes are TRBV29-1 and TRBJ2-7; tentative D call: TRBD2 (6 bases). CDR1 is SQVTM and CDR2 is ANQGSEA in the germline V gene. V was cut by 1 base and J by 3 bases, with 10 bases left in between. CDR3 size: 13 residues. The CDR3 reads CSVEGGLGYEQYF. Here the CDR3 DNA reads TGCAGCGTTGAAGGGGGACTGGGCTACGAGCAGTACTTC.

The chain employs TRBV19 and TRBJ2-2; 9 nucleotides agree with TRBD2. This CDR3 is built from 15 residues. Germline CDR1 reads LNHDA; CDR2 reads SQIVND (reference sequence). Trimming cost V 4 bases and J 6 bases; bases outside gene matches: 6. CDR3 protein: CASSRLAGFSGELFF. The CDR3 DNA sequence: TGTGCCAGTAGTAGGCTAGCGGGATTTTCCGGGGAGCTGTTTTTT.

The rearrangement links TRBV5-6 to TRBJ2-3; the match to TRBD2 covers 13 bases. The junction had 12 bases not matched to a gene; V was cut back by 3 bases and J by 2 bases. The CDR3 sequence is 19 residues long. Per germline, CDR1 SGHDT and CDR2 YYEEEE. The CDR3 DNA sequence: TGTGCCAGCAGCTACACACTAGCGGGAGGGCCGGAGACCACAGATACGCAGTATTTT. It encodes CASSYTLAGGPETTDTQYF.

The CDR3 DNA reads as TGTGCCAGCAGCGAGCGGGGCCCAGATACGCAGTATTTT. It translates to CASSERGPDTQYF. The chain is built from TRBV6-4 and TRBJ2-3; 7 bases align to TRBD2. Germline V gives CDR1 MRHNA, CDR2 SNTAGT. The V gene end was trimmed by 6 bases and the J gene end by 4 bases; junction bases not matched to a gene: 4. The CDR3 has 13 amino acids.

The chain recombines TRBV5-4 with TRBJ2-2; D is undetermined. The V and J ends lost 4 bases and 1 base respectively, with 17 bases between them. This CDR3 contains 17 residues. Per the germline V gene, CDR1 is SGHNT and CDR2 is YYREEE (reference sequence). The CDR3 bases are TGTGCCAGCAGCGGTCTTGGAGCGCCCGGGAACACCGGGGAGCTGTTTTTT. It encodes CASSGLGAPGNTGELFF. Full variable domain (outside the CDR3, taken from reference TRBV5-4 and TRBJ2-2): ETGVTQSPTHLIKTRGQQVTLRCSSQSGHNTVSWYQQALGQGPQFIFQYYREEENGRGNFPPRFSGLQFPNYSSELNVNALELDDSALYLCASSGLGAPGNTGELFFGEGSRLTVL.

This chain connects TRBV6-5 to TRBJ1-5, with D unclear. The CDR3 is 12 residues long. Germline CDR1 and CDR2: MNHEY and SVGAGI. The V end lost 5 bases, the J end lost 4 bases, and 6 bases lay between the germline ends. The CDR3 DNA sequence: TGTGCCAGCAGTACCAGGAATCAGCCCCAGCATTTT. It yields the protein CASSTRNQPQHF.

DNA for the CDR3: TGTGCCAGCTCACCACTGGTGCAGGGCTCGGGCTCCTACGAGCAGTACTTC. Its translation: CASSPLVQGSGSYEQYF. The chain joins TRBV18 to TRBJ2-7; possibly TRBD1 for D (5 bases). Trimming stripped 1 base from V and 0 bases from J, with 16 bases between. Germline CDR1 and CDR2: KGHSH and LQKENI. The CDR3 has 17 amino acids.